Sequencing of this T cell receptor beta chain was carried out in a study of blood T cell repertoires in COVID-19. In the study's own analysis: It was from reference gene primer amplification that nucleated cell counts were estimated. Clones were sequenced by immunoSEQ multiplex PCR, and TCRdb holds only the in-frame ones, with some missing. The V and J calls and the clone size are those of that table, but D and trimming were determined from the DNA. The sample lists approximately 210,000 clones; roughly four fifths were seen once. CDR1 and CDR2 from the germline V gene are MNHEY and SVGAGI. The CDR3 covers 15 residues. V lost 5 bases and J lost 8; bases outside the gene matches: 13.

V gene TRBV6-5 combines with J gene TRBJ1-2; 8 nucleotides align to TRBD1. The source material was peripheral blood. The sequence was collected from a woman in her forties or fifties with active or convalescent COVID-19. CDR3 nucleotide sequence: TGTGCCAGCAGTCGACGGAGCGACAGGGGTTACGGCTACACCTTC. Translated, it gives CASSRRSDRGYGYTF.